The 20 T cell receptor beta chains in this list originate from one sample, sequenced in a study of blood T cell repertoires in COVID-19. Some clones are missing from TCRdb's copy, which holds only in-frame ones; the method was immunoSEQ multiplex PCR. The sample has about 59,000 clones; 73% are singletons. Sequencing input: peripheral blood. The receptors here all came from a woman between 45 and 60 years old with active or convalescent COVID-19.

In its sample, this clone was seen a few times. The chain links TRBV21-1 to TRBJ2-1; the table's D gene call, TRBD1, was not cross checked with the DNA. TRBV21-1 is shown as a pseudogene. The CDR3 extends over 15 amino acids. The CDR3 DNA sequence: TGTGCCAGCAGCCATTTCAGGGGACGATACAATGAGCAGTTCTTC. Protein: CASSHFRGRYNEQFF.

The chain recombines TRBV5-1 with TRBJ1-2, with 8 bases that match TRBD1. This CDR3 contains 15 residues. Germline values: CDR1 SGHRS, CDR2 YFSETQ. Unmatched junction bases numbered 9, after V lost 4 bases and J lost 4 bases. CDR3 nucleotide sequence: TGCGCCAGCAGCCTCGGGACAGGAGCCTTCTATGGCTACACCTTC. It translates to CASSLGTGAFYGYTF.

This chain joins TRBV10-1 and TRBJ2-2, with 11 bases lining up with TRBD1. The J segment lost 4 bases and the V segment lost 5 bases, leaving 3 bases of the junction unmatched. CDR1 WNHNN and CDR2 SYGVQD come from the germline V gene (reference sequence). The CDR3 totals 15 residues. The CDR3 coding sequence is TGCGCCAGCAGTACCGGGACAGGGGGCACCGGGGAGCTGTTTTTT. Translation: CASSTGTGGTGELFF.

The chain couples TRBV6-1 to TRBJ2-7; the match to TRBD2 covers 10 bases. Looked up from germline, CDR1 is MNHNS and CDR2 is SASEGT. The CDR3 consists of 15 residues. V lost 3 bases to trimming and J lost 2 bases; unmatched junction nucleotides: 4. CDR3 residues: CASSEGLASTYEQYF. The CDR3 DNA is TGTGCCAGCAGTGAGGGACTAGCGTCTACCTACGAGCAGTACTTC.

This chain connects TRBV5-1 to TRBJ2-1, with TRBD2 matching 15 bases. This CDR3 is built from 18 residues. The V and J ends lost 0 bases and 5 bases, in that order; junction bases with no gene match: 6. Germline values: CDR1 SGHRS, CDR2 YFSETQ. The CDR3 DNA follows: TGCGCCAGCAGCTTGGCAGGGACTAGCGGGAGGCGGGACAATGAGCAGTTCTTC. Translated: CASSLAGTSGRRDNEQFF. The full variable domain, rest sourced from reference TRBV5-1 and TRBJ2-1, is KAGVTQTPRYLIKTRGQQVTLSCSPISGHRSVSWYQQTPGQGLQFLFEYFSETQRNKGNFPGRFSGRQFSNSRSEMNVSTLELGDSALYLCASSLAGTSGRRDNEQFFGPGTRLTVL.

V gene TRBV3-1 (or the pseudogene TRBV3-2) combines with J gene TRBJ1-5, with 7 bases aligning to TRBD1. Germline loops: CDR1 LGHDT, CDR2 YNNKEL (reference sequence). V shed 3 bases and J 0 bases; nucleotides not matched to a gene: 8. The CDR3 runs 17 residues. The DNA of the CDR3 is TGTGCCAGCAGCCACCTGGGACAGTTCTATAGCAATCAGCCCCAGCATTTT. It translates to CASSHLGQFYSNQPQHF.

The V and J genes are TRBV10-3 and TRBJ1-5; D call uncertain. The germline V gene has CDR1 ENHRY and CDR2 SYGVKD. The CDR3 has 12 amino acids. Trimming removed 3 bases from V and 11 bases from J, with 11 bases in between. CDR3 in DNA: TGTGCCATCAGTGATGGGCCATCAGCCCAGCATTTT. Its translation: CAISDGPSAQHF.

V usage is TRBV5-5 and J usage is TRBJ2-1; a weak D match, TRBD1 (6 bases). Germline lookup yields CDR1 SGHKS and CDR2 YYEKEE (reference sequence). V was pared by 0 bases and J by 7 bases, with 11 bases between. This CDR3 contains 14 residues. Written as DNA, the CDR3 is TGTGCCAGCAGCTTGGCACAGGGAATTAATGAGCAGTTCTTC. Amino acid sequence: CASSLAQGINEQFF.

Only a few counts were recorded for this clone. The chain couples TRBV28 to TRBJ2-3, with TRBD1 matching 8 bases. The CDR3 runs 14 residues. The germline gives CDR1 MDHEN, CDR2 SYDVKM. Losses at the gene ends were 4 bases for V and 4 bases for J; bases not matched to a gene: 4. CDR3 DNA sequence: TGTGCCAGCAGTTCGACAGGGGTTGCAGATACGCAGTATTTT. Encoded protein: CASSSTGVADTQYF.

The chain couples TRBV29-1 to TRBJ2-2; D unresolved. Trimming removed 4 bases from V and 1 base from J, with 4 bases in between. Germline V gene sequence: CDR1 SQVTM, CDR2 ANQGSEA. This CDR3 has 12 residues. The CDR3 reads CSVVWNTGELFF. The CDR3 DNA reads TGCAGCGTTGTATGGAACACCGGGGAGCTGTTTTTT.

This clone has a single count. The J gene is TRBJ1-5, the V gene TRBV2, with TRBD1 matching over 9 bases. CDR3 length: 14 residues. Germline values: CDR1 SNHLY, CDR2 FYNNEI. The J segment lost 4 bases and the V segment lost 6 bases, leaving 4 bases of the junction unmatched. CDR3 coding DNA: TGTGCCAGCAGGGGGGGACAGGGAAATCAGCCCCAGCATTTT. Encoded protein: CASRGGQGNQPQHF.

The chain has TRBV6-4 and TRBJ2-1; unclear D gene. Looked up from germline, CDR1 is MRHNA and CDR2 is SNTAGT. The CDR3 covers 15 residues. V lost 0 bases, J lost 0 bases, and 6 bases lay in between. DNA for the CDR3: TGTGCCAGCAGTGACTCACCAGGCTCCTACAATGAGCAGTTCTTC. The encoded protein is CASSDSPGSYNEQFF.

The rearrangement uses TRBV5-4 and TRBJ2-3, with 12 bases lining up with TRBD2. V shed 0 bases and J 5 bases; nucleotides not matched to a gene: 4. The CDR3 length is 16 residues. The germline V gene has CDR1 SGHNT and CDR2 YYREEE (reference sequence). As DNA, the CDR3 is TGTGCCAGCAGCTTGGGACTAGCGGGAGCGGAAGATACGCAGTATTTT. Translated: CASSLGLAGAEDTQYF.

The chain couples TRBV5-1 to TRBJ1-1, with a weak D call TRBD1 (5 bases). The CDR3 length is 14 residues. Trimming left V 2 bases short and J 1 base short, with 9 bases between. Germline V gene lookup returns CDR1 SGHRS and CDR2 YFSETQ. The CDR3 coding sequence is TGCGCCAGCAGCTTACACCAGGGGAACACTGAAGCTTTCTTT. It specifies CASSLHQGNTEAFF.

This clone was seen ten or more times. The rearrangement links TRBV19 to TRBJ2-7, with 9 bases lining up with TRBD1. From germline, CDR1 is LNHDA and CDR2 SQIVND (reference sequence). The V and J ends lost 3 bases and 4 bases, in that order; junction bases with no gene match: 4. The CDR3 has 14 residues. CDR3 bases: TGTGCCAGTAGTATCCCCGGACAGGGGTACGAGCAGTACTTC. As protein: CASSIPGQGYEQYF.

The genes are TRBV18 and TRBJ2-1; D gene ambiguous. Trimming cost V 0 bases and J 5 bases, with 8 bases left between them. This CDR3 is 14 amino acids long. Per germline, CDR1 KGHSH and CDR2 LQKENI. CDR3: CASSPPTPNNEQFF. The DNA of the CDR3 is TGTGCCAGCTCACCACCGACACCCAACAATGAGCAGTTCTTC.

This clone turned up a few times. The rearrangement joins TRBV7-9 to TRBJ2-5; 8 bases match TRBD2. The junction had 15 bases not matched to a gene; V was cut back by 5 bases and J by 4 bases. CDR3 size: 17 residues. CDR1 is SEHNR and CDR2 is FQNEAQ in the germline V gene (reference sequence). For the CDR3, the DNA is TGTGCCAGCAGCCGAGGACTCGGAGCGGGAGTAGGAGAGACCCAGTACTTC. Translated, it gives CASSRGLGAGVGETQYF.

The chain recombines TRBV29-1 with TRBJ1-4, with D tentatively TRBD1 (5 bases). With 3 bases removed from V and 5 bases from J, the gap between germline ends came to 13 bases. Germline V gives CDR1 SQVTM, CDR2 ANQGSEA. The CDR3 is 14 residues long. The CDR3 DNA sequence: TGCAGCGTTGACGGGGGACGTTGGAATGAAAAACTGTTTTTT. This sequence encodes CSVDGGRWNEKLFF.

The rearrangement joins TRBV6-1 to TRBJ2-3; perhaps TRBD2 as D (6 bases). V was pared by 4 bases and J by 1 base, with 15 bases between. The CDR3 is 16 amino acids. Germline V gene lookup returns CDR1 MNHNS and CDR2 SASEGT. The CDR3 sequence: CASSGGLTLGTDTQYF. The DNA of the CDR3 is TGTGCCAGCAGTGGGGGACTGACTCTTGGCACAGATACGCAGTATTTT.

The J gene is TRBJ2-7, the V gene TRBV6-1, with 10 bases aligning to TRBD1. The J segment lost 5 bases and the V segment lost 2 bases, leaving 3 bases of the junction unmatched. Germline V lookup: CDR1 MNHNS, CDR2 SASEGT. The CDR3 loop spans 14 amino acids. CDR3 amino acids: CASSEKGTGDEQYF. For the CDR3, the DNA is TGTGCCAGCAGTGAAAAAGGGACAGGGGACGAGCAGTACTTC.